The 14 T cell receptor beta chains presented below share a single source sample, sequenced in a study of siplizumab effects on memory and regulatory T cells. Sequenced by immunoSEQ multiplex PCR; TCRdb stores in-frame clones only, minus some. The sample consists of 65,000 to 70,000 clones, 75% to 90% of them appearing once. The material sequenced was Tregs sorted from blood. These receptors originate from a human donor in good health.

This rearrangement joins TRBV6-6 to TRBJ2-6; perhaps TRBD2 as D (5 bases). This CDR3 has 16 amino acids. In germline, CDR1 is MNHNY, CDR2 SVGAGI (reference sequence). V shed 0 bases and J shed 0 bases, with 6 bases lying between them. The CDR3 DNA follows: TGTGCCAGCAGTTACTCGAGGGACTCTGGGGCCAACGTCCTGACTTTC. This gives the protein CASSYSRDSGANVLTF.

The chain uses TRBV18 and TRBJ2-6, with D perhaps TRBD1 (6 bases). Germline V gene lookup returns CDR1 KGHSH and CDR2 LQKENI. This CDR3 is built from 16 residues. V lost 6 bases, J lost 3 bases, and 15 bases lay in between. The CDR3 DNA reads TGTGCCAGCTCTCAATTTCAGGGGTTTGGGGCCAACGTCCTGACTTTC. Its translation: CASSQFQGFGANVLTF.

This clone was seen once. The CDR3 DNA is TGTGCCAGCAGCACGAGGACAGGGATTAACTATGGCTACACCTTC. Translation: CASSTRTGINYGYTF. The rearrangement joins TRBV11-2 to TRBJ1-2; 8 positions match TRBD1. V lost 5 bases to trimming and J lost 1 base; unmatched junction nucleotides: 6. The V gene's germline CDR1 is SGHAT and CDR2 FQNNGV. This CDR3 is built from 15 residues. The full variable domain, completed using reference TRBV11-2 and TRBJ1-2, is EAGVAQSPRYKIIEKRQSVAFWCNPISGHATLYWYQQILGQGPKLLIQFQNNGVVDDSQLPKDRFSAERLKGVDSTLKIQPAKLEDSAVYLCASSTRTGINYGYTFGSGTRLTVV.

The rearrangement links TRBV30 to TRBJ2-1; 13 bases are shared with TRBD2. The CDR3 extends over 16 amino acids. Losses at the gene ends were 1 base for V and 4 bases for J; bases not matched to a gene: 4. Germline CDR1 GTSNPN, CDR2 SVGIG (reference sequence). The CDR3 protein is CAWSGTSGSWYNEQFF. The CDR3 bases are TGTGCCTGGAGTGGGACTAGCGGGAGTTGGTACAATGAGCAGTTCTTC.

There are many counts of this clone. This rearrangement joins TRBV7-2 to TRBJ2-2; D may be TRBD2 (6 bases). The CDR3 has 16 amino acids. The germline gives CDR1 SGHTA, CDR2 FQGNSA. Deletions cut 1 base from V and 4 bases from J, with 13 bases between. The CDR3 here is CASSLEAGRSTGELFF. CDR3 bases: TGTGCCAGCAGCTTAGAGGCGGGGCGGAGCACCGGGGAGCTGTTTTTT. The full variable domain, its missing parts supplied by reference TRBV7-2 and TRBJ2-2, is GAGVSQSPSNKVTEKGKDVELRCDPISGHTALYWYRQSLGQGLEFLIYFQGNSAPDKSGLPSDRFSAERTGGSVSTLTIQRTQQEDSAVYLCASSLEAGRSTGELFFGEGSRLTVL.

The table lists this clone with a few counts. The chain joins TRBV29-1 to TRBJ2-2; D remains unclear. From germline, CDR1 is SQVTM and CDR2 ANQGSEA. The CDR3 totals 13 residues. Trimming removed 4 bases from V and 0 bases from J, with 6 bases in between. The CDR3 DNA follows: TGCAGCGTTGTTTACCCGAACACCGGGGAGCTGTTTTTT. The encoded protein is CSVVYPNTGELFF.

The V call is TRBV5-4, the J call TRBJ2-3; no reliable D call. Germline V CDR1 and CDR2: SGHNT, YYREEE (reference sequence). The CDR3 consists of 14 residues. V was pared by 1 base and J by 3 bases, with 9 bases between. As DNA, the CDR3 is TGTGCCAGCAGCTTGATGGCGATGACAGATACGCAGTATTTT. Protein sequence: CASSLMAMTDTQYF.

This clone rates as medium-sized. The chain is built from TRBV5-5 and TRBJ1-1; D possibly corresponds to TRBD1 (5 bases). The CDR3 contains 14 residues. CDR1 and CDR2 (germline): SGHKS, YYEKEE (reference sequence). V was clipped by 0 bases and J by 6 bases, with 12 bases between them. The CDR3 is CASSLGSTAPEAFF. The CDR3 region has the DNA TGTGCCAGCAGCTTGGGATCGACAGCCCCTGAAGCTTTCTTT.

The rearrangement links TRBV5-4 to TRBJ1-2; D gene unclear. The CDR3 runs 13 residues. The V gene's germline CDR1 is SGHNT and CDR2 YYREEE (reference sequence). V was clipped by 0 bases and J by 3 bases, with 6 bases between them. DNA of the CDR3: TGTGCCAGCAGCTTGGGGCGGGACTATGGCTACACCTTC. Amino acid sequence: CASSLGRDYGYTF. Together with reference TRBV5-4 and TRBJ1-2, the CDR3 gives the full variable domain: ETGVTQSPTHLIKTRGQQVTLRCSSQSGHNTVSWYQQALGQGPQFIFQYYREEENGRGNFPPRFSGLQFPNYSSELNVNALELDDSALYLCASSLGRDYGYTFGSGTRLTVV.

V is TRBV29-1 and J is TRBJ2-6; D tentatively reads TRBD1 or TRBD2 (5 bases each). The V gene lost 3 bases and the J gene lost 2 bases, with 5 bases spanning the gap. Germline CDR1 reads SQVTM; CDR2 reads ANQGSEA. This CDR3 is 13 amino acids long. The CDR3 reads CSVEGAGANVLTF. For the CDR3, the DNA is TGCAGCGTTGAGGGGGCTGGGGCCAACGTCCTGACTTTC.

The CDR3 DNA reads TGTGCCAGCAGCCCCGTTAGCGGGAGCGGAGAGACCCAGTACTTC. Translation gives CASSPVSGSGETQYF. The rearrangement links TRBV7-8 to TRBJ2-5, with 9 positions matching TRBD2. The CDR3 spans 15 residues. V lost 5 bases, J lost 4 bases, and 8 bases stayed unmatched. Looked up from germline, CDR1 is SGHVS and CDR2 is FQNEAQ.

CDR3 bases: TGTGCCAGCAGCGTACATCCAGAGTACTATGGCTACACCTTC. Translated: CASSVHPEYYGYTF. The chain combines TRBV9 with TRBJ1-2; D unclear. Trimming shortened V by 1 base and J by 3 bases, and 10 bases separated the two germline ends. CDR1 SGDLS and CDR2 YYNGEE come from the germline V gene. The CDR3 totals 14 residues.

The chain employs TRBV6-1 and TRBJ2-1, with D hard to call. Germline values: CDR1 MNHNS, CDR2 SASEGT. This CDR3 is built from 15 residues. V was shortened by 6 bases and J by 0 bases, with 12 bases between the two germline ends. Written as DNA, the CDR3 is TGTGCCAGCAGCCCAAACTTGAACTCCTACAATGAGCAGTTCTTC. It is translated as CASSPNLNSYNEQFF.

The rearrangement joins TRBV18 to TRBJ2-2; 7 nucleotides line up with TRBD2. The CDR3 runs to 16 residues. J gave up 1 base and V 3 bases, and 5 bases lay outside the gene matches. Germline V lookup: CDR1 KGHSH, CDR2 LQKENI. The CDR3 DNA reads as TGTGCCAGCTCACCCCGGGGGGTCCAGAACACCGGGGAGCTGTTTTTT. Its protein product is CASSPRGVQNTGELFF.